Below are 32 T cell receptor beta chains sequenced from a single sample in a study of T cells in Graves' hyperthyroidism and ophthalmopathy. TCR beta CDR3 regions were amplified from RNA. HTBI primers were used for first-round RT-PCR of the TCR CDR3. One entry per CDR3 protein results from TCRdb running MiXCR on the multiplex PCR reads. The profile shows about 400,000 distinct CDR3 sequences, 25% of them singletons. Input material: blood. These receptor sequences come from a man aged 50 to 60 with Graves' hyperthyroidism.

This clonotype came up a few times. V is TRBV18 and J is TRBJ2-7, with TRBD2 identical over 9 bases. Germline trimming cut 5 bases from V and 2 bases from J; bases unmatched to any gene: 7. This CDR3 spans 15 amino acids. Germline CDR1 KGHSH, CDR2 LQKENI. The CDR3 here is CASSSGTSSTYEQYF. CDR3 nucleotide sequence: TGTGCCAGCTCATCAGGGACTAGCAGCACCTACGAGCAGTACTTC.

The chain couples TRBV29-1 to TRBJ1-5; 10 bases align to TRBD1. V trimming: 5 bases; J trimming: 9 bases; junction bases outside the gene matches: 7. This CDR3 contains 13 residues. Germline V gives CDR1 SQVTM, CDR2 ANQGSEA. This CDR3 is CSVQTGGDRPQHF. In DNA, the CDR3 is TGCAGCGTTCAGACAGGGGGCGATCGGCCCCAGCATTTT.

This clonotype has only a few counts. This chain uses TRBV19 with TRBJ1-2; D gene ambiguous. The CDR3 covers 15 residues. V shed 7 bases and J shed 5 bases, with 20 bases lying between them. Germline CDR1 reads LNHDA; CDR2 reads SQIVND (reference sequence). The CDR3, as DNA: TGTGCCAGTATCGATATAGGAAGTGAATATTATGGCTACACCTTC. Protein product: CASIDIGSEYYGYTF.

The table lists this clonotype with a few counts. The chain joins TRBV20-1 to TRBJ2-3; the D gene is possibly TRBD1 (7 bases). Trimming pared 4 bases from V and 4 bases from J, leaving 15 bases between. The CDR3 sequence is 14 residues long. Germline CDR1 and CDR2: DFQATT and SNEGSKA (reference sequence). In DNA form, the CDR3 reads TGCAGTGCTATCCAGGGGGGTCGGTCAGATACGCAGTATTTT. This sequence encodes CSAIQGGRSDTQYF.

The CDR3 DNA reads TGTGCCAGCAGTTTCACTCCGGGCGGCGGTGAGCAGTTCTTC. It encodes CASSFTPGGGEQFF. V usage is TRBV27 and J usage is TRBJ2-1; D not resolved. Germline CDR1 and CDR2: MNHEY and SMNVEV (reference sequence). Trimming took 3 bases from V and 9 from J, leaving 15 bases between them. The CDR3 consists of 14 residues.

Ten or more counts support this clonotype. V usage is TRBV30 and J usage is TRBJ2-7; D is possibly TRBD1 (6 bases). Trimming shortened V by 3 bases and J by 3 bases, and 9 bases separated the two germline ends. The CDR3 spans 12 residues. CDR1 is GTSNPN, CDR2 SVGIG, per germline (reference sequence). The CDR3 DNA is TGTGCCTGGAGCGGGACACTCTACGAGCAGTACTTC. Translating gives CAWSGTLYEQYF.

The DNA of the CDR3 is TGTGCCAGCAGCCAAGATGGACTAGCGGGAGGCACAGATACGCAGTATTTT. Translating gives CASSQDGLAGGTDTQYF. The chain has TRBV3-1 and TRBJ2-3; 13 bases agree with TRBD2. The CDR3 has 17 amino acids. Per germline, CDR1 LGHDT and CDR2 YNNKEL (reference sequence). The V and J ends lost 0 bases and 1 base, in that order; junction bases with no gene match: 1.

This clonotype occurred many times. CDR3 amino acids: CASSYSSPGGTEAFF. Written as DNA, the CDR3 is TGTGCCAGCAGTTACTCGTCCCCAGGTGGCACTGAAGCTTTCTTT. The rearrangement links TRBV6-6 to TRBJ1-1; D gene uncertain. In germline, CDR1 is MNHNY, CDR2 SVGAGI (reference sequence). This CDR3 spans 15 amino acids. The germline V and J ends were trimmed by 0 bases and 4 bases, with 12 bases remaining between them.

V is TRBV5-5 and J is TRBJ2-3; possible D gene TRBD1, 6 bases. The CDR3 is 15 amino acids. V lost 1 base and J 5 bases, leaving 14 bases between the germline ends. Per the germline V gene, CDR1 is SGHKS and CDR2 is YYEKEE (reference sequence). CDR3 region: CASSLSSQQGDTQYF. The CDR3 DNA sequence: TGTGCCAGCAGCTTGTCCTCTCAACAGGGAGATACGCAGTATTTT. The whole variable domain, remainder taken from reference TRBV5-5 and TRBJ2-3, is DAGVTQSPTHLIKTRGQQVTLRCSPISGHKSVSWYQQVLGQGPQFIFQYYEKEERGRGNFPDRFSARQFPNYSSELNVNALLLGDSALYLCASSLSSQQGDTQYFGPGTRLTVL.

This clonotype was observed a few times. CDR3 amino acids: CASSQRSGGTYEQYF. Here the CDR3 DNA reads TGTGCCAGCAGTCAAAGAAGCGGGGGGACCTACGAGCAGTACTTC. The V gene is TRBV27, the J gene TRBJ2-7; 9 nucleotides align to TRBD2. CDR1 MNHEY and CDR2 SMNVEV come from the germline V gene (reference sequence). The CDR3 is 15 amino acids. Trimming removed 5 bases from V and 2 bases from J; junction bases left unmatched: 7.

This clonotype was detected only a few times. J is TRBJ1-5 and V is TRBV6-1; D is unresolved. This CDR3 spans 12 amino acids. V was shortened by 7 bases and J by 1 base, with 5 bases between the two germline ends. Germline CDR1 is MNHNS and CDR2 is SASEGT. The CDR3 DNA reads TGTGCCAGCAAATACAGCAATCAGCCCCAGCATTTT. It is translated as CASKYSNQPQHF.

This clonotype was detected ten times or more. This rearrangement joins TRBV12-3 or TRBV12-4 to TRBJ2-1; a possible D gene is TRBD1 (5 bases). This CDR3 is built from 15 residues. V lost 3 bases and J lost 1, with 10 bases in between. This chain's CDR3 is CASSFGASSYNEQFF. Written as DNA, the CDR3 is TGTGCCAGCAGTTTTGGGGCTTCATCCTACAATGAGCAGTTCTTC.

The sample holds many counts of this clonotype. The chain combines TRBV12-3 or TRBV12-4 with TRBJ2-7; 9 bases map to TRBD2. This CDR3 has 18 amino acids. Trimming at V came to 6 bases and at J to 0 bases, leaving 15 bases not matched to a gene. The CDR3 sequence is CASSLKGMAGGRSYEQYF. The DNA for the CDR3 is TGTGCCAGCAGCCTAAAAGGGATGGCGGGAGGGCGCTCCTACGAGCAGTACTTC.

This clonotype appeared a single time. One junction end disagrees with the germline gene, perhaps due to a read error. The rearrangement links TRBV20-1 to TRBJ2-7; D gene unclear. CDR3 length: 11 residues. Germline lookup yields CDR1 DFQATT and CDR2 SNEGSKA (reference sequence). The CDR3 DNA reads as TGCTGTGCTACAGAAGCCTACGAGCAGTACTTC. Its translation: CCATEAYEQYF.

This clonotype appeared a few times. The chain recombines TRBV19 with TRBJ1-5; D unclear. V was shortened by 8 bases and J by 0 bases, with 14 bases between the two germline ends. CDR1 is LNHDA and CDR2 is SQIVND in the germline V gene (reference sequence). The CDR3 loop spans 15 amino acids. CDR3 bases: TGTGCCAGTGCCGCCGAGCCCTATAGCAATCAGCCCCAGCATTTT. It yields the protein CASAAEPYSNQPQHF.

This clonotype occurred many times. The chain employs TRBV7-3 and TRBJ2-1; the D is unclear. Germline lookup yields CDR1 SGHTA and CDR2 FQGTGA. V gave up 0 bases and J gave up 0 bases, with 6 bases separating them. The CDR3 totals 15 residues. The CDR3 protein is CASSLTRSSYNEQFF. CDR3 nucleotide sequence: TGTGCCAGCAGCTTAACGAGGAGCTCCTACAATGAGCAGTTCTTC.

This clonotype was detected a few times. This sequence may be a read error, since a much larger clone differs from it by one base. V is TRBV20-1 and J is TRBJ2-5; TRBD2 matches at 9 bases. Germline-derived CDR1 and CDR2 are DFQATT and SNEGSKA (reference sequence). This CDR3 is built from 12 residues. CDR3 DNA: TGCAATGCTAAACTAGCGGGAGAGACCCAGTACTTC. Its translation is CNAKLAGETQYF.

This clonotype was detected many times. CDR3 region: CASSPLLSGYEQYF. CDR3 DNA: TGTGCCAGCAGCCCACTCCTATCGGGCTACGAGCAGTACTTC. The chain links TRBV3-1 to TRBJ2-7; D gene uncertain. Trimming removed 4 bases at V and 3 bases at J, with 13 bases between. This CDR3 has 14 residues. Looked up from germline, CDR1 is LGHDT and CDR2 is YNNKEL (reference sequence).

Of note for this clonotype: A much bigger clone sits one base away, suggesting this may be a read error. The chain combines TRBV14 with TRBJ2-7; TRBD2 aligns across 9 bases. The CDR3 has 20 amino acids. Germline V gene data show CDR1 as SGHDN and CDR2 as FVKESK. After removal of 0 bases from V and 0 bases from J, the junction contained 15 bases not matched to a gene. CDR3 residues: CASSQEGSGASGTTSYEQYF. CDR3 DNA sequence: TGTGCCAGCAGCCAAGAGGGATCCGGGGCTAGCGGGACTACCTCCTACGAGCAGTACTTC.

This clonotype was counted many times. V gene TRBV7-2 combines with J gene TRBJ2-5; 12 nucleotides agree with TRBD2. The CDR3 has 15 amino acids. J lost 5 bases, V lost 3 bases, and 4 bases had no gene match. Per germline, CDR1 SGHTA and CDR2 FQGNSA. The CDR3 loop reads CASSFSSGRGETQYF. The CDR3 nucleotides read TGTGCCAGCAGCTTCTCTAGCGGGAGGGGGGAGACCCAGTACTTC.

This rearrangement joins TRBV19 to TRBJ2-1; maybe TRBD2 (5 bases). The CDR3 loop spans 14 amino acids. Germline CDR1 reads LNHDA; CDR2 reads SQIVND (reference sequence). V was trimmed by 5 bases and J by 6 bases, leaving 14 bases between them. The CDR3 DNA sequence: TGTGCCAGTAGTCGCGGACTGATTGGCAATGAGCAGTTCTTC. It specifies CASSRGLIGNEQFF.

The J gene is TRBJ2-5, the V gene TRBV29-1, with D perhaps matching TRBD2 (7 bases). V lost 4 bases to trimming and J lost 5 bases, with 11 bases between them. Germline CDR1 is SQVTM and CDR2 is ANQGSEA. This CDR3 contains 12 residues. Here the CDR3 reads CSVGGGKETQYF. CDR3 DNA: TGCAGCGTTGGGGGGGGCAAGGAGACCCAGTACTTC.

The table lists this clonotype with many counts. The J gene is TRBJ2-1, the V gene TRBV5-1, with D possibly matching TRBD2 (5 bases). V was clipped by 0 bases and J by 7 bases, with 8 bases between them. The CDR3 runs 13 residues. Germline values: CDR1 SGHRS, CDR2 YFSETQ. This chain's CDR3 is CASSLVRGNEQFF. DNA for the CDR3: TGCGCCAGCAGCTTGGTTCGGGGAAATGAGCAGTTCTTC.

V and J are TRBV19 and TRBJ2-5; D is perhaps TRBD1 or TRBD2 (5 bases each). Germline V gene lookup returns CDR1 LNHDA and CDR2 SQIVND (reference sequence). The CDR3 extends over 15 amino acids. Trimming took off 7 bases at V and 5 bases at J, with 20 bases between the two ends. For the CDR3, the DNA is TGTGCCAGTACCCCGGGGCCAACGAGATGGGAGACCCAGTACTTC. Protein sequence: CASTPGPTRWETQYF.

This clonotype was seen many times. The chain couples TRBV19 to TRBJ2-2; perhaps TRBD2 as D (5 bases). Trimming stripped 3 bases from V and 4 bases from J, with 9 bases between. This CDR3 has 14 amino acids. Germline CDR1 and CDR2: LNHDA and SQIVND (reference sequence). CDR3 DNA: TGTGCCAGTAGTATGACGGGGATCACCGGGGAGCTGTTTTTT. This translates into CASSMTGITGELFF.

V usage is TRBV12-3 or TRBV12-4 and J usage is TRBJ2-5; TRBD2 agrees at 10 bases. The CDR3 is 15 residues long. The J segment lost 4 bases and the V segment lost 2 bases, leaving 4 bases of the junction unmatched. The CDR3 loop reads CASSLTSGIPETQYF. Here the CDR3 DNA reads TGTGCCAGCAGTTTAACTAGCGGGATTCCAGAGACCCAGTACTTC.

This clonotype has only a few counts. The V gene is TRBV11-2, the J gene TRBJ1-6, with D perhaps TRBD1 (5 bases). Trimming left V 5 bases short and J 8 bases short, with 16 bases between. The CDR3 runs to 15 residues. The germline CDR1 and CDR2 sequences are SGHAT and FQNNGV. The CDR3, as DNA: TGTGCCAGCAGCGACGTGGGGGGGTTGCATTCACCCCTCCACTTT. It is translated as CASSDVGGLHSPLHF.

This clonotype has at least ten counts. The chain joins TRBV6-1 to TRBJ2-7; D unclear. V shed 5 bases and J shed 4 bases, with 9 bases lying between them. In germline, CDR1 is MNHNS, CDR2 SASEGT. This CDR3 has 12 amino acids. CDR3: CASSYGRYEQYF. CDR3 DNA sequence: TGTGCCAGCAGTTATGGGCGGTACGAGCAGTACTTC.

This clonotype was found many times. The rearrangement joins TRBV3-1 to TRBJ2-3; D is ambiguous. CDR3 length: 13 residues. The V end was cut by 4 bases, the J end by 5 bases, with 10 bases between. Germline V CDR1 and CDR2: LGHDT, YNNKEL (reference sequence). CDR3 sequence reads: CASSPGYRDTQYF. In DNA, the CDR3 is TGTGCCAGCAGCCCAGGCTACCGAGATACGCAGTATTTT.

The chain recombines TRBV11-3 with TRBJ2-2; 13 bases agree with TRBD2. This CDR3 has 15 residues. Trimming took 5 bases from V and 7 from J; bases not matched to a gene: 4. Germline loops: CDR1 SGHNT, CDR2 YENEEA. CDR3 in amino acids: CASSPWTSGSGELFF. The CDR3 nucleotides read TGTGCCAGCAGCCCTTGGACTAGCGGGAGCGGGGAGCTGTTTTTT.

The CDR3 spells CASSFGVDPDQPQHF. The DNA of the CDR3 is TGTGCCAGCAGCTTCGGGGTTGACCCCGATCAGCCCCAGCATTTT. The chain employs TRBV5-6 and TRBJ1-5; D not certain. CDR1 and CDR2 from the germline V gene are SGHDT and YYEEEE. Trimming cost V 2 bases and J 5 bases, with 14 bases left between them. The CDR3 consists of 15 residues.

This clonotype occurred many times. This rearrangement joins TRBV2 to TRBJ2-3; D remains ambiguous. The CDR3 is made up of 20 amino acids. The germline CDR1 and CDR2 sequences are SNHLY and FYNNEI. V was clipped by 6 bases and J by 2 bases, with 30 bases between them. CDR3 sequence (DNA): TGTGCCAGCAGCCCCACCTCCCGAGGTCGCGCGGCCCTTCCCACAGATACGCAGTATTTT. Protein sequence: CASSPTSRGRAALPTDTQYF.